The 7 T cell receptor beta chains reported below all come from one sample, sequenced in a study of radiation and T cells in renal cell carcinoma. TCRdb keeps only in-frame clones here, not all; method: immunoSEQ multiplex PCR. The sample includes approximately 20,000 clones, 55% to 65% of them seen just once. The treatment: 15 Gy SBRT to primary tumor, nephrectomy 4 weeks later. The sample was tumor tissue, taken from a patient whose treatment included radiotherapy and nephrectomy. The receptors originated from an older woman with renal cell carcinoma.

The rearrangement joins TRBV29-1 to TRBJ2-3, with 12 bases lining up with TRBD2. The V gene end was trimmed by 4 bases and the J gene end by 1 base; junction bases not matched to a gene: 0. The germline CDR1 and CDR2 sequences are SQVTM and ANQGSEA. The CDR3 sequence is 14 residues long. Here the CDR3 reads CSVGTSGGTDTQYF. The CDR3 DNA sequence: TGCAGCGTTGGGACTAGCGGGGGCACAGATACGCAGTATTTT.

The rearrangement joins TRBV7-2 to TRBJ2-1; 8 positions match TRBD2. This CDR3 comprises 15 residues. CDR1 and CDR2 (germline): SGHTA, FQGNSA. J gave up 9 bases and V 5 bases, and 12 bases lay outside the gene matches. The CDR3 nucleotides read TGTGCCAGCAGCCCACCGGGACTAGTGGGGGGTGAGCAGTTCTTC. Its protein product is CASSPPGLVGGEQFF.

This chain links TRBV5-4 with TRBJ2-3, with TRBD2 identical over 9 bases. V was clipped by 0 bases and J by 2 bases; unmatched bases: 4. Germline V gene lookup returns CDR1 SGHNT and CDR2 YYREEE (reference sequence). This CDR3 is built from 16 residues. CDR3 nucleotide sequence: TGTGCCAGCAGCTTGGGTAGCGGGGGATTCACAGATACGCAGTATTTT. Its protein product is CASSLGSGGFTDTQYF. The whole variable domain, filled in from reference TRBV5-4 and TRBJ2-3, reads ETGVTQSPTHLIKTRGQQVTLRCSSQSGHNTVSWYQQALGQGPQFIFQYYREEENGRGNFPPRFSGLQFPNYSSELNVNALELDDSALYLCASSLGSGGFTDTQYFGPGTRLTVL.

This chain joins TRBV7-2 and TRBJ1-1, with D hard to call. Trimming left V 0 bases short and J 4 bases short, with 12 bases between. The germline gives CDR1 SGHTA, CDR2 FQGNSA. The CDR3 length is 15 residues. The CDR3 DNA is TGTGCCAGCAGCTTAGCGCTCGGGTACGCCACTGAAGCTTTCTTT. It translates to CASSLALGYATEAFF.

The chain recombines TRBV9 with TRBJ1-2; tentatively, D is TRBD1 (6 bases). The V end lost 2 bases, the J end lost 7 bases, and 12 bases lay between the germline ends. Germline loops: CDR1 SGDLS, CDR2 YYNGEE. This CDR3 has 13 residues. CDR3 nucleotides: TGTGCCAGCAGCGTTAACGGGGGCCTTGGCTACACCTTC. It yields the protein CASSVNGGLGYTF.

This rearrangement joins TRBV30 to TRBJ2-7; 7 bases agree with TRBD1. The V and J ends lost 4 bases and 0 bases, in that order; junction bases with no gene match: 6. CDR1 is GTSNPN and CDR2 is SVGIG in the germline V gene (reference sequence). This CDR3 is 14 amino acids long. DNA of the CDR3: TGTGCCTGGACCAAACAGGGGAGCTCCTACGAGCAGTACTTC. It codes for CAWTKQGSSYEQYF.

The chain combines TRBV7-2 with TRBJ1-4, with 7 bases identical to TRBD1. Trimming took 5 bases from V and 7 from J; bases not matched to a gene: 13. The germline V gene encodes CDR1 SGHTA and CDR2 FQGNSA. This CDR3 contains 16 residues. The CDR3 is CASSQGTGAGGEKLFF. The CDR3, as DNA: TGTGCCAGCAGCCAGGGTACAGGGGCAGGGGGTGAAAAACTGTTTTTT.